This T cell receptor beta chain was sequenced for a study of shared T cell receptors in the human thymus. Clones were read by immunoSEQ multiplex PCR, and TCRdb kept only the in-frame ones, dropping some. The sample lists about 380,000 clones, 95% occurring once. Per the germline V gene, CDR1 is SGDLS and CDR2 is YYNGEE. The CDR3 covers 15 residues. The V gene lost 4 bases and the J gene lost 7 bases, with 17 bases spanning the gap. This TCR was recovered from a human donor. The source material was thymocytes. The chain employs TRBV9 and TRBJ1-4; D perhaps matches TRBD1 (5 bases). CDR3 coding DNA: TGTGCCAGCAGCCTACGGGAGGCTGGGGGTGAAAAACTGTTTTTT. It yields the protein CASSLREAGGEKLFF. Full variable domain (outside the CDR3, taken from reference TRBV9 and TRBJ1-4): DSGVTQTPKHLITATGQRVTLRCSPRSGDLSVYWYQQSLDQGLQFLIQYYNGEERAKGNILERFSAQQFPDLHSELNLSSLELGDSALYFCASSLREAGGEKLFFGSGTQLSVL.